Below, 17 T cell receptor beta chains from the same sample are listed, as sequenced in a study of shared clonotypes between healthy human individuals. TCRdb's table, derived via immunoSEQ multiplex PCR, lists solely in-frame clones and lacks some. The sample lists 950,000 to 1,300,000 clones; approximately 76% were seen once. Sequenced: memory CD4+ T cells sorted from blood. Noted subset: CD45RA-negative fraction. All receptors derive from a man aged 18 to 29 in good health.

The table lists this clone with a few counts. The V gene is TRBV12-2, the J gene TRBJ2-7; the D call in the table, TRBD2, was not verified against the DNA. TRBV12-2 is a listed pseudogene. CDR3 length equals 16 residues. The CDR3 region is CASRLVFWSSSYEQYF. The CDR3 DNA reads as TGTGCAAGTCGCTTAGTATTCTGGTCTAGCTCCTACGAGCAGTACTTC.

J is TRBJ2-1 and V is TRBV7-3; 9 bases agree with TRBD1. The germline V gene has CDR1 SGHTA and CDR2 FQGTGA. V gave up 4 bases and J gave up 2 bases; unmatched junction bases: 3. This CDR3 is 15 amino acids long. The chain's CDR3 is CASSSTGGTYNEQFF. CDR3 nucleotides: TGTGCCAGCAGCTCGACAGGGGGGACCTACAATGAGCAGTTCTTC.

This CDR3 reads CASSEGLARGSYNSPLHF. In DNA, the CDR3 is TGTGCCAGCAGTGAAGGTTTAGCTAGGGGATCCTATAATTCACCCCTCCACTTT. The genes are TRBV6-1 and TRBJ1-6; D possibly corresponds to TRBD1 (5 bases). Germline V lookup: CDR1 MNHNS, CDR2 SASEGT. The CDR3 length is 18 residues. The V end was cut by 1 base, the J end by 1 base, with 14 bases between.

The chain employs TRBV2 and TRBJ1-3, with TRBD1 matching 7 bases. The J segment lost 0 bases and the V segment lost 2 bases, leaving 4 bases of the junction unmatched. There are 16 residues in the CDR3. The germline V gene has CDR1 SNHLY and CDR2 FYNNEI. CDR3 loop: CASSEWGQSSGNTIYF. CDR3 in DNA: TGTGCCAGCAGTGAATGGGGACAGAGCTCTGGAAACACCATATATTTT.

This chain uses TRBV7-2 with TRBJ1-3; D is uncertain. The germline gives CDR1 SGHTA, CDR2 FQGNSA. This CDR3 contains 16 residues. With 5 bases removed from V and 0 bases from J, the gap between germline ends came to 14 bases. The CDR3 region is CASSPGRPLSGNTIYF. CDR3 coding DNA: TGTGCCAGCAGCCCCGGCAGGCCACTCTCTGGAAACACCATATATTTT.

The V and J genes are TRBV18 and TRBJ2-2, with 7 bases fitting TRBD1. CDR1 KGHSH and CDR2 LQKENI come from the germline V gene. The ends lost 6 bases at V and 7 bases at J; junction bases unmatched: 8. CDR3 length: 14 residues. CDR3 DNA: TGTGCCAGCTCTCGACAGGGATATGGCGGGGAGCTGTTTTTT. Translation: CASSRQGYGGELFF.

Regarding this clone: Other DNA sequences in the same sample also yield this CDR3. The chain has TRBV7-3 and TRBJ2-1; D not resolved. Germline loops: CDR1 SGHTA, CDR2 FQGTGA. CDR3 length: 13 residues. V gave up 1 base and J gave up 5 bases, with 6 bases separating them. CDR3 coding DNA: TGTGCCAGCAGCTTAAGTCAAGACAATGAGCAGTTCTTC. Encoded protein: CASSLSQDNEQFF.

The genes are TRBV30 and TRBJ2-5; tentatively, D is TRBD2 (6 bases). V gave up 4 bases and J gave up 11 bases, with 29 bases separating them. Germline values: CDR1 GTSNPN, CDR2 SVGIG (reference sequence). The CDR3 runs 16 residues. The CDR3 DNA reads TGTGCCTGGACACCGATGGGCTACGAAACTACGGGGGAGCAGTACTTC. Translating gives CAWTPMGYETTGEQYF.

This clone was seen a handful of times. The chain carries TRBV7-9 and TRBJ1-2, with a weak D call TRBD1 (6 bases). The CDR3 sequence is 16 residues long. Germline V CDR1 and CDR2: SEHNR, FQNEAQ (reference sequence). Between the trimmed V and J ends, which lost 4 bases and 4 bases, there was a span of 19 bases. CDR3 DNA sequence: TGTGCCAGCAGCTCCGATGAAGGGGGGCGAGGCTATGGCTACACCTTC. It translates to CASSSDEGGRGYGYTF.

V gene TRBV6-5 combines with J gene TRBJ2-2; unclear D gene. The CDR3 has 14 amino acids. Trimming cost V 6 bases and J 5 bases, with 13 bases left between them. Per the germline V gene, CDR1 is MNHEY and CDR2 is SVGAGI. The CDR3 is CASRGGKATGELFF. The CDR3 DNA reads TGTGCCAGCAGGGGTGGAAAGGCAACCGGGGAGCTGTTTTTT.

This rearrangement joins TRBV19 to TRBJ1-1; D is undetermined. Germline loops: CDR1 LNHDA, CDR2 SQIVND (reference sequence). This CDR3 region has 15 residues. The V end was cut by 1 base, the J end by 4 bases, with 13 bases between. CDR3 DNA: TGTGCCAGTAGTATAGTGCGGGGTGGTACCACTGAAGCTTTCTTT. Translating it yields CASSIVRGGTTEAFF. Looking up the rest from reference TRBV19 and TRBJ1-1 gives the full variable domain: DGGITQSPKYLFRKEGQNVTLSCEQNLNHDAMYWYRQDPGQGLRLIYYSQIVNDFQKGDIAEGYSVSREKKESFPLTVTSAQKNPTAFYLCASSIVRGGTTEAFFGQGTRLTVV.

This chain joins TRBV6-5 and TRBJ2-7; no clear D gene. V lost 6 bases, J lost 1 base, and 16 bases lay in between. The CDR3 has 15 residues. Per the germline V gene, CDR1 is MNHEY and CDR2 is SVGAGI. CDR3 loop: CASSLESGPSYEQYF. For the CDR3, the DNA is TGTGCCAGCAGCCTAGAATCGGGTCCATCCTACGAGCAGTACTTC.

This clone was observed a few times. Other DNA sequences within the sample encode an identical CDR3. Written as DNA, the CDR3 is TGTGCCAGCAGTGACAGGGAGGGGACTGAAGCTTTCTTT. The encoded protein is CASSDREGTEAFF. The rearrangement uses TRBV2 and TRBJ1-1; D possibly corresponds to TRBD1 (5 bases). Trimming removed 3 bases at V and 5 bases at J, with 10 bases between. The CDR3 loop spans 13 amino acids. Germline V gene data show CDR1 as SNHLY and CDR2 as FYNNEI.

This clone was recorded only once. The chain is built from TRBV7-2 and TRBJ2-7; D could derive from TRBD1 or TRBD2 (5 bases each). V lost 1 base and J 2 bases, leaving 12 bases between the germline ends. Germline V gives CDR1 SGHTA, CDR2 FQGNSA. This CDR3 has 15 amino acids. As DNA, the CDR3 is TGTGCCAGCAGCTTAGGGAGAGGGGAGACCTACGAGCAGTACTTC. Translating gives CASSLGRGETYEQYF.

This clone was counted only a few times. The chain has TRBV7-2 and TRBJ2-7, with 7 nucleotides matching TRBD2. Losses at the gene ends were 1 base for V and 2 bases for J; bases not matched to a gene: 5. The CDR3 loop spans 15 amino acids. CDR1 and CDR2 from the germline V gene are SGHTA and FQGNSA. In DNA form, the CDR3 reads TGTGCCAGCAGCTTAGAGATTAGCGGGCCCTACGAGCAGTACTTC. Its translation is CASSLEISGPYEQYF.

The V and J genes are TRBV5-1 and TRBJ1-1, with TRBD1 as a possible D gene (5 bases). V lost 4 bases, J lost 11 bases, and 18 bases lay in between. CDR1 and CDR2 from the germline V gene are SGHRS and YFSETQ. This CDR3 region has 13 residues. The CDR3 loop reads CASSRRRDSEAFF. In nucleotides, the CDR3 is TGCGCCAGCAGCCGCCGAAGGGACTCGGAGGCTTTCTTT.

This clone turned up a few times. The chain carries TRBV10-3 and TRBJ1-2; 9 bases match TRBD1. The CDR3 contains 15 residues. After removal of 11 bases from V and 8 bases from J, the junction contained 18 bases not matched to a gene. Germline V gives CDR1 ENHRY, CDR2 SYGVKD. The CDR3 bases are TGTGCCGCACTACCGGGACAGGGTGTCACTCGGGGCTACACCTTC. Amino acids: CAALPGQGVTRGYTF.